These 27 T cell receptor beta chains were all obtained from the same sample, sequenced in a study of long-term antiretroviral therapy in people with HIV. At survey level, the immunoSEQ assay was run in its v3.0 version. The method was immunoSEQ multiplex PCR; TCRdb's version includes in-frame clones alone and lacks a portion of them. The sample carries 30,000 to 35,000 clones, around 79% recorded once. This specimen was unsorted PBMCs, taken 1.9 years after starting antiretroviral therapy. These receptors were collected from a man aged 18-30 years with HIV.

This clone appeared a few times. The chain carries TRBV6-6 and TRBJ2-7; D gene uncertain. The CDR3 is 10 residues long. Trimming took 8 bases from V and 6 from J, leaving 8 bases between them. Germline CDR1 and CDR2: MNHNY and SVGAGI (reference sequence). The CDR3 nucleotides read TGTGCCAGCTCAGGTCCCGAGCAGTACGTC. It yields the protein CASSGPEQYV.

The CDR3 spells CASSYSVPSSGNTIYF. The CDR3 nucleotides are TGTGCCAGCAGTTACTCGGTCCCAAGCTCTGGAAACACCATATATTTT. The chain joins TRBV6-5 to TRBJ1-3; D call uncertain. The CDR3 extends over 16 amino acids. From germline, CDR1 is MNHEY and CDR2 SVGAGI. Trimming took off 0 bases at V and 0 bases at J, with 9 bases between the two ends.

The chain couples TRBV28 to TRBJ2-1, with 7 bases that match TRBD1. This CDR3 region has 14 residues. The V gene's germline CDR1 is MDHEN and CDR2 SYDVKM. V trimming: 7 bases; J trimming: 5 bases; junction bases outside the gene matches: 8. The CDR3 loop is CASTVRGRDNEQFF. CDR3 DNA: TGTGCCAGCACCGTGAGGGGGCGCGACAATGAGCAGTTCTTC.

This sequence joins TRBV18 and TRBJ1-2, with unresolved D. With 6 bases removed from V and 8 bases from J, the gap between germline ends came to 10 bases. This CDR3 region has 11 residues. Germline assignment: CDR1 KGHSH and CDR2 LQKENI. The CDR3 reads CASSPGSGYTF. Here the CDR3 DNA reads TGTGCCAGCTCGCCGGGTAGCGGCTACACCTTC.

CDR3 in DNA: TGTGCCAGCTCACTACTAGCGGGGGACTCAGATACGCAGTATTTT. Its translation is CASSLLAGDSDTQYF. This chain links TRBV6-1 with TRBJ2-3; TRBD2 agrees at 11 bases. Looked up from germline, CDR1 is MNHNS and CDR2 is SASEGT. The CDR3 spans 15 residues. The J segment lost 4 bases and the V segment lost 8 bases, leaving 8 bases of the junction unmatched.

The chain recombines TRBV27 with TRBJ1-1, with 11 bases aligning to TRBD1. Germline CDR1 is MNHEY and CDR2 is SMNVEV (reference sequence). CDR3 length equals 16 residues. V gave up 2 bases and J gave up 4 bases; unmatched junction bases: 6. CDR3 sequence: CASSLTGTGGFTEAFF. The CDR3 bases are TGTGCCAGCAGTTTAACCGGGACAGGGGGTTTCACTGAAGCTTTCTTT.

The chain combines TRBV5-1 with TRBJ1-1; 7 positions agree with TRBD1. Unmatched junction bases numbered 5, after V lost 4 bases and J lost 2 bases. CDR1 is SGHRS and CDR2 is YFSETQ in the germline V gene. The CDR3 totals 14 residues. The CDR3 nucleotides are TGCGCCAGCAGCCTGGGACAGTCTAACACTGAAGCTTTCTTT. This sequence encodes CASSLGQSNTEAFF.

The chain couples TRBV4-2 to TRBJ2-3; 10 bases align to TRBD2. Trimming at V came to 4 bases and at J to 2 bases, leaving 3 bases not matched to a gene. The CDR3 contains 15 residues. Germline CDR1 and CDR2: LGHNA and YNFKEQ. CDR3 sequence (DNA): TGTGCCAGCAGCCTCGGGACTAGCGCCACAGATACGCAGTATTTT. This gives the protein CASSLGTSATDTQYF.

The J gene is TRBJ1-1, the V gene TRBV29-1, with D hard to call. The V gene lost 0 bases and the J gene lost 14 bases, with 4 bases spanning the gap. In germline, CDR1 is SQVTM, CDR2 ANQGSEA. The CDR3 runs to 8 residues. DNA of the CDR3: TGCAGCGTTGAAGACGGGTTCTTT. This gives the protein CSVEDGFF. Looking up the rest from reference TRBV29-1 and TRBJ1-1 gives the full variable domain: SAVISQKPSRDICQRGTSLTIQCQVDSQVTMMFWYRQQPGQSLTLIATANQGSEATYESGFVIDKFPISRPNLTFSTLTVSNMSPEDSSIYLCSVEDGFFGQGTRLTVV.

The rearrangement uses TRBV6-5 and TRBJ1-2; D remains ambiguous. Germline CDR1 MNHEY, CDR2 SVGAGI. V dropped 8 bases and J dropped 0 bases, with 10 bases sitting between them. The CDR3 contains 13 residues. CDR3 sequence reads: CASGWEANYGYTF. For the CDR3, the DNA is TGTGCCAGCGGCTGGGAAGCTAACTATGGCTACACCTTC.

This CDR3 is CASSDHAGSKTEAFF. The CDR3 bases are TGCGCCAGCAGTGACCACGCAGGGTCGAAAACTGAAGCTTTCTTT. V gene TRBV10-2 combines with J gene TRBJ1-1, with TRBD1 as a possible D gene (5 bases). There are 15 residues in the CDR3. Per the germline V gene, CDR1 is WSHSY and CDR2 is SAAADI. Trimming cost V 3 bases and J 5 bases, with 16 bases left between them.

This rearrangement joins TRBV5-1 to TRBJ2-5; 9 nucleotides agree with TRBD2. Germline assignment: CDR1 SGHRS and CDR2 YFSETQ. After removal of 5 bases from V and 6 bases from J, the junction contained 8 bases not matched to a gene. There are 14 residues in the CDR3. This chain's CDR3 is CASSSSGGSQTQYF. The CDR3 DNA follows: TGCGCCAGCAGTTCCAGCGGGGGGTCTCAGACCCAGTACTTC. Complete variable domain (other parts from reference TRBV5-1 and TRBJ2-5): KAGVTQTPRYLIKTRGQQVTLSCSPISGHRSVSWYQQTPGQGLQFLFEYFSETQRNKGNFPGRFSGRQFSNSRSEMNVSTLELGDSALYLCASSSSGGSQTQYFGPGTRLLVL.

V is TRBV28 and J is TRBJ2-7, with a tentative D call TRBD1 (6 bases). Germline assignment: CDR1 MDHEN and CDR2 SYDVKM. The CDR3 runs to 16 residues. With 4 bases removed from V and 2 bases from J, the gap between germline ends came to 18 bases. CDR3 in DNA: TGTGCCAGCAGTTCTACCGGGACACCTAACGCCTACGAGCAGTACGTC. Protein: CASSSTGTPNAYEQYV.

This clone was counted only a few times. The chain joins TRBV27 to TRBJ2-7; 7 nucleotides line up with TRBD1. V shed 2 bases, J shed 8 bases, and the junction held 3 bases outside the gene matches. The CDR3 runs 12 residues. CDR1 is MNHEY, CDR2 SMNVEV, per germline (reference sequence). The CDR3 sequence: CASSLGTAKQYF. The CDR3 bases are TGTGCCAGCAGTTTAGGGACAGCGAAGCAGTACTTC.

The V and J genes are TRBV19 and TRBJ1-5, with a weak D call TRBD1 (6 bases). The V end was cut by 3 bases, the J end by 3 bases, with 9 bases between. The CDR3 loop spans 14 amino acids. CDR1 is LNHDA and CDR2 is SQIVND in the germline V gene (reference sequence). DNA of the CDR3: TGTGCCAGTAGTATGGGACAACTCAATCAGCCCCAGCATTTT. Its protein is CASSMGQLNQPQHF. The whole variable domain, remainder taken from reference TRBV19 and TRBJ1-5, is DGGITQSPKYLFRKEGQNVTLSCEQNLNHDAMYWYRQDPGQGLRLIYYSQIVNDFQKGDIAEGYSVSREKKESFPLTVTSAQKNPTAFYLCASSMGQLNQPQHFGDGTRLSIL.

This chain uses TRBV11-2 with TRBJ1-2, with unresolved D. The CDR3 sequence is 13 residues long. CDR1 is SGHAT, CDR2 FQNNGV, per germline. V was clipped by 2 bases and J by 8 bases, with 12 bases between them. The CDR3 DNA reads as TGTGCCAGCAGCTTATCTCGCGGCTACGGCTACACCTTC. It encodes CASSLSRGYGYTF.

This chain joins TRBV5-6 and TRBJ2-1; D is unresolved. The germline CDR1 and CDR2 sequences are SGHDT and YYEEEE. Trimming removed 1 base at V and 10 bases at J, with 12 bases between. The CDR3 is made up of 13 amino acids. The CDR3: CASSLMARNEQFF. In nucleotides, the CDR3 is TGTGCCAGCAGCTTGATGGCTAGAAACGAGCAGTTCTTC.

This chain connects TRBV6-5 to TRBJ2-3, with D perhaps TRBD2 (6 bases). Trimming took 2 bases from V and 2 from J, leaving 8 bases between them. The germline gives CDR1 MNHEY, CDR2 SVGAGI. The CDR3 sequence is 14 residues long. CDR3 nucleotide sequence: TGTGCCAGCAGTTACGCTAGCGCCACAGATACGCAGTATTTT. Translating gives CASSYASATDTQYF.

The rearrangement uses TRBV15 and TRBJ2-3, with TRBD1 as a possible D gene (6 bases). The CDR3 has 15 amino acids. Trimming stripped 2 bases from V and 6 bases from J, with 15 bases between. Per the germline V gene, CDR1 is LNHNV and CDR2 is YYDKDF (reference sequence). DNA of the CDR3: TGTGCCACCAGCAGATCTCAGGGACAAACCGATACGCAGTATTTT. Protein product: CATSRSQGQTDTQYF. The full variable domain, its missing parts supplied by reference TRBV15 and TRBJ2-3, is DAMVIQNPRYQVTQFGKPVTLSCSQTLNHNVMYWYQQKSSQAPKLLFHYYDKDFNNEADTPDNFQSRRPNTSFCFLDIRSPGLGDTAMYLCATSRSQGQTDTQYFGPGTRLTVL.

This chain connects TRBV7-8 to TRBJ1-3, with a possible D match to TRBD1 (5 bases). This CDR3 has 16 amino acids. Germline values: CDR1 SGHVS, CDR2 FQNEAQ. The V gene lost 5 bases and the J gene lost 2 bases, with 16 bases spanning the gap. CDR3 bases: TGTGCCAGCAGCGAAGGCTGGGGGGGGACTGGAAACACCATATATTTT. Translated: CASSEGWGGTGNTIYF.

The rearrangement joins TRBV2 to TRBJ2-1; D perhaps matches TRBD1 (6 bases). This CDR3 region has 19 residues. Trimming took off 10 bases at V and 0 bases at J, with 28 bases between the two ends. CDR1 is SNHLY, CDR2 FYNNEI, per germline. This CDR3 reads CATAPLGYQGRSSYNEQFF. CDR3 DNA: TGTGCCACCGCGCCTCTCGGGTATCAGGGGCGAAGCTCCTACAATGAGCAGTTCTTC.

CDR3 in amino acids: CASRRQGGYTF. CDR3 nucleotide sequence: TGTGCCAGCAGGCGACAGGGAGGCTACACCTTC. V gene TRBV6-5 combines with J gene TRBJ1-2; 7 nucleotides agree with TRBD1. V was clipped by 6 bases and J by 8 bases; unmatched bases: 3. The CDR3 is 11 amino acids. Germline loops: CDR1 MNHEY, CDR2 SVGAGI.

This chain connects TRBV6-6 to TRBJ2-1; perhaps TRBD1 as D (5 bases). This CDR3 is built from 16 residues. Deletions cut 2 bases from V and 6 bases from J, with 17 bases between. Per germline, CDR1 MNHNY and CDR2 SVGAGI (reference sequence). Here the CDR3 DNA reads TGTGCCAGCAGTTACGTTCCTTTAGGGGTAGTCAATGAGCAGTTCTTC. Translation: CASSYVPLGVVNEQFF.

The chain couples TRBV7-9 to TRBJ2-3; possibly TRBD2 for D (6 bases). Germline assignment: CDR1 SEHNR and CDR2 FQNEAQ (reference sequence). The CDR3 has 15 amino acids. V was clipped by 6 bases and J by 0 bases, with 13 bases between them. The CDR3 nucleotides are TGTGCCAGCAGTTCTAGACTAGAAAGCACAGATACGCAGTATTTT. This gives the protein CASSSRLESTDTQYF.

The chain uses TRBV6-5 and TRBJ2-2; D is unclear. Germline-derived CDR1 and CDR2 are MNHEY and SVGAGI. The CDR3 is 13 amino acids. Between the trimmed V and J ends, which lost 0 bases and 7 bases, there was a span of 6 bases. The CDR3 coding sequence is TGTGCCAGCAGTTACTCGAGTTACGGGGAGCTGTTTTTT. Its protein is CASSYSSYGELFF.

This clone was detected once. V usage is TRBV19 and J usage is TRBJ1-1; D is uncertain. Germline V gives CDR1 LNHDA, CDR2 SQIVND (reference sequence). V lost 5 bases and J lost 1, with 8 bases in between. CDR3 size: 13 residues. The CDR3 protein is CASSLGGNTEAFF. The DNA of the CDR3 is TGTGCCAGTAGTTTGGGCGGGAACACTGAAGCTTTCTTT.

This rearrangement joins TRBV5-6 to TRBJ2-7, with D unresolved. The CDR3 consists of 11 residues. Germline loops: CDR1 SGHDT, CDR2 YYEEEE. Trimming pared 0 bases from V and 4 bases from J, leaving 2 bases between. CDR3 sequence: CASSLGYEQYF. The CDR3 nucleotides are TGTGCCAGCAGCTTGGGGTACGAGCAGTACTTC. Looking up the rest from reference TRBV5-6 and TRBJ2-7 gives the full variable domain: DAGVTQSPTHLIKTRGQQVTLRCSPKSGHDTVSWYQQALGQGPQFIFQYYEEEERQRGNFPDRFSGHQFPNYSSELNVNALLLGDSALYLCASSLGYEQYFGPGTRLTVT.